This T cell receptor beta chain was sequenced in a study of T cell responses to AZD1222 COVID-19 vaccine. Study conclusions and caveats: Regions 160-218 and 743-854 held dominance among vaccine-associated CD4 TCRs, which spanned spike. Two AZD1222 doses significantly raised spike-specific TCR breadth and depth over controls.

In the case of this clone: As yet, its antigen is unknown.

Data came from immunoSEQ multiplex PCR; TCRdb stores just in-frame clones and leaves some out. Among tens of thousands of clones listed, approximately 88% were seen once. The CDR3 extends over 13 amino acids. With 0 bases removed from V and 7 bases from J, the gap between germline ends came to 11 bases. Germline lookup yields CDR1 SGHRS and CDR2 YFSETQ. The source was peripheral blood, collected on day 0 of AZD1222 vaccination. The sequence derives from an adult in good health. The chain joins TRBV5-1 to TRBJ2-7; D may be TRBD2 (6 bases). CDR3 nucleotides: TGCGCCAGCAGCTTGGATGTCCGGGAGGAGCAGTACTTC. Protein: CASSLDVREEQYF.